This TCR beta chain was captured by sequencing in a study of STAT5B mutations in CD4+ large granular lymphocyte leukemia. Profiling relied on immunoSEQ multiplex PCR, and the TCRdb table lists in-frame clones only, not all of them. The table lists 23,000 or so clones, 74% of them singletons, with about 9.8% in the top ten. Study observations and caveats: Patient CD4-sorted repertoires looked more clonal than healthy CD4+ repertoires, even without putative leukemic clones. 8/27 top patient clones versus 2/35 control clones were TRBV06-family.

Only a few counts were recorded for this clone. Its antigen is unidentified. The V gene's germline CDR1 is KGHSH and CDR2 LQKENI. The CDR3 has 15 amino acids. The V end was cut by 0 bases, the J end by 0 bases, with 6 bases between. Sequenced: CD4+ T cells from blood buffy coats. The TCR was taken from a human donor in good health. V is TRBV18 and J is TRBJ1-5; D is uncertain. The CDR3: CASSPPGSSNQPQHF. The DNA of the CDR3 is TGTGCCAGCTCACCACCGGGCAGTAGCAATCAGCCCCAGCATTTT.